Below, 6 T cell receptor beta chains from the same sample are listed, as sequenced in a study of control samples from healthy donors and cancer patients. Generated by immunoSEQ multiplex PCR, the TCRdb table keeps only in-frame clones and is missing some. The sample lists approximately 97,000 clones; 92% were seen once. The sequenced material came from blood. The receptor set was obtained from a woman in her late teens or twenties in good health.

The V and J genes are TRBV28 and TRBJ1-5; 7 nucleotides match TRBD1. The CDR3 covers 12 residues. V lost 7 bases, J lost 5 bases, and 2 bases stayed unmatched. Germline V gene data show CDR1 as MDHEN and CDR2 as SYDVKM. This CDR3 is CASTTGDQPQHF. The CDR3 coding sequence is TGTGCCAGCACAACAGGGGATCAGCCCCAGCATTTT.

V gene TRBV19 combines with J gene TRBJ2-2; D unresolved. V was cut by 8 bases and J by 3 bases, with 10 bases left in between. CDR3 length: 13 amino acids. Germline V lookup: CDR1 LNHDA, CDR2 SQIVND (reference sequence). This chain's CDR3 is CASRPEDTGELFF. DNA for the CDR3: TGTGCCAGTCGTCCCGAGGACACCGGGGAGCTGTTTTTT.

The gene calls are TRBV5-4 and TRBJ2-1; 7 positions match TRBD1. Germline values: CDR1 SGHNT, CDR2 YYREEE (reference sequence). With V trimmed by 4 bases and J by 2 bases, 9 bases remained unmatched. The CDR3 covers 16 residues. In nucleotides, the CDR3 is TGTGCCAGCAGCCTACGGACAGGCCGAGCCTACAATGAGCAGTTCTTC. Its protein is CASSLRTGRAYNEQFF.

The V call is TRBV11-2, the J call TRBJ2-2, with 8 bases matching TRBD2. The CDR3 has 17 amino acids. With 0 bases clipped from V and 6 bases from J, the junction kept 9 bases outside the gene matches. Germline CDR1 SGHAT, CDR2 FQNNGV. The CDR3 sequence is CASSLEGTSFFPGELFF. For the CDR3, the DNA is TGTGCCAGCAGCTTAGAGGGGACTAGTTTTTTTCCCGGGGAGCTGTTTTTT.

The V and J genes are TRBV19 and TRBJ1-3, with D unclear. V was shortened by 5 bases and J by 0 bases, with 8 bases between the two germline ends. The CDR3 contains 14 residues. From germline, CDR1 is LNHDA and CDR2 SQIVND (reference sequence). CDR3 nucleotide sequence: TGTGCCAGTAGTTACGGCTTCTCTGGAAACACCATATATTTT. Translation: CASSYGFSGNTIYF.

V and J are TRBV2 and TRBJ2-7; tentative D call: TRBD2 (6 bases). Germline CDR1 and CDR2: SNHLY and FYNNEI. Trimming left V 6 bases short and J 0 bases short, with 6 bases between. This CDR3 is built from 12 residues. The DNA of the CDR3 is TGTGCCAGCAGGGGGGGCTCCTACGAGCAGTACTTC. This sequence encodes CASRGGSYEQYF.